This T cell receptor (beta chain) was documented in a study of cytomegalovirus exposure and HLA in healthy donors. The ends lost 8 bases at V and 2 bases at J; junction bases unmatched: 3. CDR1 is MNHNY, CDR2 SVGAGI, per germline (reference sequence). The CDR3 consists of 14 residues. The PCR contained 60 Vbeta and 13 Jbeta primers. Clones were read by immunoSEQ multiplex PCR, and TCRdb kept only the in-frame ones, dropping some. Among roughly 150,000 clones listed, approximately 81% were seen once. The chain links TRBV6-6 to TRBJ2-3; TRBD1 matches 11 bases. Sequencing was done on a sample of PBMCs. The receptor's source is a boy between 2 and 10 years old in good health and CMV-seronegative. Here the CDR3 DNA reads TGTGCCAGCGGACAGGGGGCCCCCACAGATACGCAGTATTTT. Protein sequence: CASGQGAPTDTQYF.